This is a list of T cell receptor beta chains from one sample in a study of cytomegalovirus exposure and HLA in healthy donors. Method: immunoSEQ multiplex PCR; TCRdb's copy keeps in-frame clones and lacks some. The data hold approximately 190,000 clones, with nearly 80% observed a single time. The sequencing input was PBMCs. These receptors all stem from a woman aged 30 to 39 in good health and CMV-seropositive. Both conserved end residues are part of each CDR3. The order of the fields is V gene, CDR3 protein.

TRBV10-3 CASDNGLAGQETQYF
TRBV5-1 CASSLDRGGNQPQHF
TRBV6-5 CASGTGLLGNEKLFF
TRBV7-2 CASSLVPRYTDTQYF
TRBV19 CASRGQGSYEQYF
TRBV7-6 CASSLIGEGTEAFF
TRBV9 CASRGRTDTQYF
TRBV6-5 CASRATTGENYGYTF
TRBV4-3 CASSQEDSRELVWDKFDEQFF
TRBV7-9 CASSSSRQGRYF
TRBV10-2 CASKSGFENTEAFF
TRBV11-2 CASSLPGGGPYNEQFF
TRBV9 CASSVGTAYSGELNTEAFF
TRBV11-2 CASSFGGNTEAFF
TRBV7-9 CASSPGMPNYGYTF
TRBV28 CASRSRGGANVLTF
TRBV27 CASSPQLGEPGANVLTF
TRBV5-4 CASSFDRQSSNSPLHF
TRBV6-1 CASSEEGDGLSGYTF
TRBV9 CASSFGQGDYGYTF
TRBV19 CASTSGGTEAFF
TRBV4-2 CASSPEGQGTEKLFF
TRBV28 CASSNRGLAGTTQYF
TRBV7-9 CASPGVFGAYNEQFF
TRBV7-3 CASSLNGAAGRADTQYF
TRBV28 CASNTGGRAGYF
TRBV6-5 CASSYSRVNYEQYF
TRBV5-4 CASSLEWSRQQETQYF
TRBV14 CASSLSGTTDTQYF
TRBV4-2 CASSQGLRGPDLDTQYF
TRBV10-3 CATRGSVYEQYF
TRBV6-1 CASSEFGGQGSDTQYF
TRBV29-1 CSVEGTGRGYEQYF
TRBV15 CATSRDRGTSGRDLTDTQYF
TRBV2 CASSGLAGGITYNEQFF
TRBV27 CASSTHRGEQYF
TRBV18 CASSRAAGDEQYF
TRBV7-9 CASSLERAGGRSQQYF
TRBV7-7 CASSLGGGAVHEQYF
TRBV29-1 CSVEYSGRRPGMYF